Listed here are 18 T cell receptor beta chains from one sample, sequenced in a study of human T cells and chemical hapten exposure. TCRdb itself ran the RACE reads through MiXCR, one entry per CDR3 protein. The sample holds about 270,000 distinct CDR3 sequences; just under 8% are singletons and the top ten take approximately 1.2%. Regarding time point: pre-sensitization, week 0. The treatment is: therapeutic diphenylcyclopropenone sensitization with weekly scalp DPC. Sequenced material: whole blood, taken in connection with sensitization to the hapten diphenylcyclopropenone (DPC). The receptors shown here come from a man between 18 and 29 years old with alopecia areata. Some clones in this sample may be carry-over from other donors' samples.

The chain recombines TRBV5-4 with TRBJ1-5; TRBD1 might be the D (5 bases). The V and J ends lost 2 bases and 1 base respectively, with 10 bases between them. Germline lookup yields CDR1 SGHNT and CDR2 YYREEE (reference sequence). The CDR3 is made up of 15 amino acids. In DNA form, the CDR3 reads TGTGCCAGCAGCTTCGGGGGACGGAGCAATCAGCCCCAGCATTTT. Encoded protein: CASSFGGRSNQPQHF.

The V call is TRBV7-2, the J call TRBJ2-5; a weak D match, TRBD2 (6 bases). The germline CDR1 and CDR2 sequences are SGHTA and FQGNSA. This CDR3 has 13 amino acids. V was shortened by 6 bases and J by 5 bases, with 13 bases between the two germline ends. This chain's CDR3 is CASRSSGLETQYF. Written as DNA, the CDR3 is TGTGCCAGCAGAAGTAGCGGTCTGGAGACCCAGTACTTC.

The chain has TRBV9 and TRBJ1-6, with TRBD1 matching 9 bases. Losses at the gene ends were 4 bases for V and 5 bases for J; bases not matched to a gene: 10. Germline CDR1 and CDR2: SGDLS and YYNGEE. The CDR3 sequence is 17 residues long. CDR3 nucleotides: TGTGCCAGCAGCCAGGCGCCACAGGGGGCGCATAATTCACCCCTCCACTTT. Translating it yields CASSQAPQGAHNSPLHF.

V gene TRBV21-1 combines with J gene TRBJ2-2; the D call in the table, TRBD1, was not verified against the DNA. TRBV21-1 is described as a pseudogene. The CDR3 spans 16 residues. CDR3: CASSKQDQGDTGELFF. CDR3 nucleotide sequence: TGTGCCAGCAGCAAACAAGACCAGGGGGACACCGGGGAGCTGTTTTTT.

This clonotype was counted ten times or more. This chain links TRBV10-3 with TRBJ2-7; weak D call: TRBD2 (5 bases). The CDR3 covers 14 residues. Trimming cost V 5 bases and J 2 bases, with 13 bases left between them. CDR1 is ENHRY, CDR2 SYGVKD, per germline. The CDR3 sequence is CAISREPKTYEQYF. In DNA form, the CDR3 reads TGTGCCATCAGTCGGGAACCCAAGACCTACGAGCAGTACTTC.

The chain joins TRBV11-2 to TRBJ2-7; weak D call: TRBD2 (5 bases). Germline V gives CDR1 SGHAT, CDR2 FQNNGV. The V end was cut by 5 bases, the J end by 6 bases, with 23 bases between. The CDR3 consists of 16 residues. This CDR3 reads CASSPNPLRLAGEQYF. In DNA form, the CDR3 reads TGTGCCAGCAGCCCCAACCCCCTGAGGCTAGCCGGCGAGCAGTACTTC.

The chain uses TRBV19 and TRBJ2-1; no clear D. The germline V and J ends were trimmed by 2 bases and 5 bases, with 4 bases remaining between them. The CDR3 has 12 amino acids. Germline CDR1 reads LNHDA; CDR2 reads SQIVND (reference sequence). DNA of the CDR3: TGTGCCAGTAGTATAATGAACAATGAGCAGTTCTTC. This sequence encodes CASSIMNNEQFF.

In its sample, this clonotype was seen many times. The chain's CDR3 is CASSRTGGSEKLFF. As DNA, the CDR3 is TGTGCCAGCAGTCGAACAGGAGGAAGTGAAAAACTGTTTTTT. The chain joins TRBV6-5 to TRBJ1-4; the D gene is possibly TRBD1 (5 bases). The CDR3 contains 14 residues. Trimming cost V 5 bases and J 7 bases, with 14 bases left between them. CDR1 MNHEY and CDR2 SVGAGI come from the germline V gene.

This clonotype was detected a few times. V usage is TRBV28 and J usage is TRBJ2-7; D possibly corresponds to TRBD1 (6 bases). V was shortened by 3 bases and J by 6 bases, with 18 bases between the two germline ends. The CDR3 extends over 15 amino acids. Germline-derived CDR1 and CDR2 are MDHEN and SYDVKM. CDR3 nucleotide sequence: TGTGCCAGCAGTTTGTACGGACAGCCGGACGGCGAGCAGTACTTC. Protein product: CASSLYGQPDGEQYF.

There are a few counts of this clonotype. The rearrangement joins TRBV10-3 to TRBJ1-1; 8 bases are shared with TRBD1. The CDR3 runs to 13 residues. Looked up from germline, CDR1 is ENHRY and CDR2 is SYGVKD. The V gene end was trimmed by 7 bases and the J gene end by 1 base; junction bases not matched to a gene: 2. CDR3 sequence: CAITTGGNTEAFF. The CDR3 coding sequence is TGTGCCATCACTACAGGGGGGAACACTGAAGCTTTCTTT.

The chain couples TRBV29-1 to TRBJ1-5, with 7 nucleotides matching TRBD1. This CDR3 is built from 13 residues. From germline, CDR1 is SQVTM and CDR2 ANQGSEA. Losses at the gene ends were 1 base for V and 7 bases for J; bases not matched to a gene: 4. The CDR3 region is CSVEGTGDQPQHF. The DNA for the CDR3 is TGCAGCGTTGAAGGGACAGGTGACCAGCCCCAGCATTTT.

As concerns this clonotype: At one end the junction does not follow the germline gene, possibly because of a read error. V gene TRBV7-9 combines with J gene TRBJ1-1, with 9 bases aligning to TRBD1. Germline V lookup: CDR1 SEHNR, CDR2 FQNEAQ (reference sequence). The CDR3 runs 16 residues. CDR3 protein: CASSSNLRDRVVEALF. DNA for the CDR3: TGTGCCAGCAGCTCAAACCTCCGGGACAGGGTGGTTGAAGCTTTGTTT.

The gene calls are TRBV10-3 and TRBJ1-5, with a weak D call TRBD1 (6 bases). Trimming removed 10 bases from V and 2 bases from J, with 12 bases in between. The CDR3 is made up of 13 amino acids. Germline V CDR1 and CDR2: ENHRY, SYGVKD. The chain's CDR3 is CASNREGNQPQHF. The CDR3 DNA sequence: TGTGCCAGCAACAGGGAAGGCAATCAGCCCCAGCATTTT.

The chain combines TRBV7-3 with TRBJ2-1; TRBD1 matches 7 bases. J was trimmed by 10 bases and V by 5 bases; bases with no gene match: 14. The CDR3 extends over 15 amino acids. In germline, CDR1 is SGHTA, CDR2 FQGTGA. As DNA, the CDR3 is TGTGCCAGCAGCCCTCAACAGGGGCCGTTTCGGGAGCAGTTCTTC. It yields the protein CASSPQQGPFREQFF.

This clonotype appeared a few times. The chain carries TRBV4-1 and TRBJ2-1; D is perhaps TRBD1 (5 bases). The germline V gene has CDR1 MGHRA and CDR2 YSYEKL. V shed 2 bases and J shed 10 bases, with 9 bases lying between them. The CDR3 loop spans 12 amino acids. CDR3 DNA: TGCGCCAGCAGCCAAAGTTGGGGCGAGCAGTTCTTC. Its protein product is CASSQSWGEQFF.

This clonotype was seen a handful of times. J is TRBJ2-1 and V is TRBV28; the D is unclear. With 6 bases removed from V and 7 bases from J, the gap between germline ends came to 13 bases. Germline V gene sequence: CDR1 MDHEN, CDR2 SYDVKM. The CDR3 runs 13 residues. CDR3 sequence (DNA): TGTGCCAGCAGCGAAGAGAGGAAGAATGAGCAGTTCTTC. This translates into CASSEERKNEQFF.

V and J are TRBV7-3 and TRBJ2-7, with 7 bases that match TRBD2. This CDR3 has 13 amino acids. Germline CDR1 and CDR2: SGHTA and FQGTGA. V shed 8 bases, J shed 4 bases, and the junction held 8 bases outside the gene matches. CDR3 in DNA: TGTGCCAGCTCTCAAAGCGGGGCTTACGAGCAGTACTTC. It is translated as CASSQSGAYEQYF.

This clonotype came up many times. This chain joins TRBV7-2 and TRBJ2-3; 16 bases align to TRBD2. Trimming removed 1 base from V and 6 bases from J; junction bases left unmatched: 7. Germline V CDR1 and CDR2: SGHTA, FQGNSA. CDR3 length: 18 residues. CDR3 sequence reads: CASSLVGTSGGARDTQYF. The CDR3 DNA follows: TGTGCCAGCAGCTTAGTGGGGACTAGCGGGGGGGCCCGTGATACGCAGTATTTT.